This T cell receptor beta chain originates from a study of CXCR3-negative and CXCR3-positive naive CD8 T cells. The CDR3 has 14 amino acids. Libraries were UMI-labeled 5' RACE TRB cDNA. Using the 5' RACE reads, TCRdb records one entry per CDR3 protein without DNA. The sample table sets out 20,000 to 30,000 distinct CDR3 sequences. The sorter processed each CD8+ T cell subset in triplicate at 250,000 to 300,000 cells apiece. Sequenced sample: naive CXCR3- CD8+ T cells from blood. The subset here: CD45RO-CCR7+CD27+CD95- naive CD8+ T cells lacking CXCR3 (TNR3-). The receptor comes from a human donor in good health. Some clones in this sample may be carry-over from other donors' samples. The rearrangement uses TRBV12-3 or TRBV12-4 and TRBJ1-2; the D call from TCRdb, TRBD1, cannot be confirmed without DNA. The CDR3 here is CASSPAGVKDGYTF.